This paragraph covers one TCR beta chain sequence. The repertoire was sequenced with immunoSEQ multiplex PCR; TCRdb's copy has only in-frame clones and lacks some. The sample records 390,000 or so clones, 90% being singletons. This entry belongs to a study of blood T cell repertoires in COVID-19. Study-wide background: Both acute and convalescent COVID-19 samples were obtained from the United States, Italy and Spain.

The trim removed 0 bases at V and 4 bases at J, leaving 3 bases unmatched. Germline CDR1 is SGDLS and CDR2 is YYNGEE. The CDR3 covers 14 residues. This TCR was sampled from a man aged 18 to 29 with active or convalescent COVID-19. Sequencing was performed on peripheral blood. The chain has TRBV9 and TRBJ2-5; 7 bases match TRBD2. CDR3 loop: CASSVGGGGETQYF. DNA of the CDR3: TGTGCCAGCAGCGTAGGTGGGGGGGGAGAGACCCAGTACTTC.